This entry features one T cell receptor (beta chain) sequence. Its antigen is unidentified. TCRdb re-called the 5' RACE reads through MiXCR, storing one row per CDR3 protein. In the table there are about 48,000 distinct CDR3 sequences, approximately 8.1% of which are singletons. Germline values: CDR1 LGHDT, CDR2 YNNKEL (reference sequence). This CDR3 comprises 15 residues. With 0 bases removed from V and 2 bases from J, the gap between germline ends came to 9 bases. This entry is derived from a study of early T cells in non-severe SARS-CoV-2 infection. Study-wide background: Chains were not paired, and sequencing was done on bulk RNA from unsorted whole blood.

Findings and caveats of the study: Matching results from VDJdb favored anti-spike CD8 responses, leaving private and CD4 specificities undetected.

The receptor was derived from an adult who was a healthcare worker with PCR-confirmed SARS-CoV-2 infection or an uninfected control (not recorded which). The sequenced material came from whole blood. This chain uses TRBV3-1 with TRBJ2-3; D remains ambiguous. This CDR3 is CASSQEWTFTDTQYF. The CDR3 DNA follows: TGTGCCAGCAGCCAAGAGTGGACCTTCACAGATACGCAGTATTTT.